These T cell receptor beta chains were read from a single sample in a study of T cells in Graves' hyperthyroidism and ophthalmopathy. TCRdb passed the multiplex PCR reads through MiXCR, listing each CDR3 protein once. The table records around 500,000 distinct CDR3 sequences, approximately 23% of them present only once. The sequenced sample was blood. These receptors came from a woman in her 70s with Graves' ophthalmopathy. CDR3s include the opening cysteine and the closing phenylalanine or tryptophan. A D gene is named only where the DNA matches it firmly.

CDR3	length	D	J	V
CASTPFEGGLGFSTDTQYF	19	TRBD2	TRBJ2-3	TRBV6-2/TRBV6-3
CASASPLARETQYF	14	.	TRBJ2-5	TRBV7-9
CSARYTPGLAGPGTQYF	17	TRBD2	TRBJ2-3	TRBV20-1
CSAGLSGRSHNEQFF	15	TRBD2	TRBJ2-1	TRBV20-1
CASRRGLANNEQFF	14	TRBD2	TRBJ2-1	TRBV9
CAWSVYALRGNEKLFF	16	.	TRBJ1-4	TRBV30
CASSQVQGTTEAFF	14	TRBD1	TRBJ1-1	TRBV3-1
CAISESGGGSYNEQFF	16	.	TRBJ2-1	TRBV10-3
CASSPRTANQPQHF	14	.	TRBJ1-5	TRBV2
CSVTLGDDTQYF	12	.	TRBJ2-3	TRBV29-1
CSARVPAGGVKVNEQFF	17	TRBD2	TRBJ2-1	TRBV20-1
CAISESNLNQETQYF	15	.	TRBJ2-5	TRBV10-3
CASSLRLPGHLNTEAFF	17	.	TRBJ1-1	TRBV13
CASSYGRLTEKLFF	14	.	TRBJ1-4	TRBV6-5
CASTVDWGGSPLHF	14	.	TRBJ1-6	TRBV5-1
CASSFLGRDTEAFF	14	.	TRBJ1-1	TRBV28
CASSPGSFPGALDTQYF	17	.	TRBJ2-3	TRBV6-1
CASSLDRLATTGELFF	16	.	TRBJ2-2	TRBV12-3/TRBV12-4
CASRVIGGPTNEKLFF	16	.	TRBJ1-4	TRBV28
CASSQAVAGGAYEQYF	16	TRBD2	TRBJ2-7	TRBV4-3
CASRSGSSGTGELFF	15	.	TRBJ2-2	TRBV7-2
CASSQDVGRRNTEAFF	16	.	TRBJ1-1	TRBV4-1
CASSLAGSLGTSPLHF	16	.	TRBJ1-6	TRBV5-6
CAVQGGDQPQHF	12	.	TRBJ1-5	TRBV28
CASSPGARTRGYTF	14	.	TRBJ1-2	TRBV7-6
CASSHSGSRYEQYF	14	TRBD2	TRBJ2-7	TRBV5-1
CAWSVLGWTEAFF	13	.	TRBJ1-1	TRBV30